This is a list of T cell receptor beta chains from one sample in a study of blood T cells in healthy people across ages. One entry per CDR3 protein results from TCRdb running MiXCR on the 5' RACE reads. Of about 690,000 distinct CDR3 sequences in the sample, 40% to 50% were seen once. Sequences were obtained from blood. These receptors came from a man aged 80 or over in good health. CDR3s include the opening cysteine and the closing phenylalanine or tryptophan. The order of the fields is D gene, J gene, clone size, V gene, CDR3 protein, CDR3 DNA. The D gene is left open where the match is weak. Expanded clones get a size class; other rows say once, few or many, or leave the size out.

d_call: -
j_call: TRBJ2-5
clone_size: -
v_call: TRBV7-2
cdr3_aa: CASSATPGPQYF
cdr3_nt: TGTGCCAGCAGCGCCACCCCAGGGCCCCAGTACTTC

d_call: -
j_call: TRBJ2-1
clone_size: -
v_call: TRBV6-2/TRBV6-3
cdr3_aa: CASRTGTIYNEQFF
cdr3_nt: TGTGCCAGCAGAACCGGGACAATTTACAATGAGCAGTTCTTC

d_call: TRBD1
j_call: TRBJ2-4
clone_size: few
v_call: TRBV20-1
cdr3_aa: CSARDNGGQGLLAKNIQYF
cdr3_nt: TGCAGTGCTAGAGATAATGGGGGACAGGGCTTGCTAGCCAAAAACATTCAGTACTTC

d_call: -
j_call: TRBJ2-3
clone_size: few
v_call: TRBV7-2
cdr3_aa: CASSLVVLPTDTQYF
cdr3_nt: TGTGCCAGCAGCTTAGTCGTCCTCCCCACAGATACGCAGTATTTT

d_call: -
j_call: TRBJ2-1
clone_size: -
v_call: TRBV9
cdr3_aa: CASSPRLGGLTYNEQFF
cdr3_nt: TGTGCCAGCAGCCCCCGACTTGGCGGCCTAACCTACAATGAACAGTTCTTC

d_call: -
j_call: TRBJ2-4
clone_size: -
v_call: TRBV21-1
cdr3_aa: CASSEKRGLIAKNIQYF
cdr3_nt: TGTGCCAGCAGCGAAAAACGGGGCCTTATAGCCAAAAACATTCAGTACTTC

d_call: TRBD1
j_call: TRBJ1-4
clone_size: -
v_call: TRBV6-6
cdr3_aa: CASMLTGTVEKLFF
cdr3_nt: TGTGCCAGCATGTTAACCGGGACAGTTGAAAAACTGTTTTTT

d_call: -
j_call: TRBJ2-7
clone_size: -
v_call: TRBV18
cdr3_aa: CASSLTTPHRSFYEQYF
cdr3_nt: TGTGCCAGCTCACTAACAACCCCGCACAGGTCCTTCTACGAGCAGTACTTC

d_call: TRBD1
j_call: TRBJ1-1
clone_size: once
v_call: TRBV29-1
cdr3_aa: CSVDSTGATEAFF
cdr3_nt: TGCAGCGTTGATTCGACAGGGGCCACTGAAGCTTTCTTT

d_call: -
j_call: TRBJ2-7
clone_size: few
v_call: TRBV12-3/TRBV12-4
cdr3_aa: CASSVAWGYEQYF
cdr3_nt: TGTGCCAGCAGTGTAGCGTGGGGATACGAGCAGTACTTC

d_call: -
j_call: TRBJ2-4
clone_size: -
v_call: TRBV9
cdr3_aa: CASSVQSGMGNIQYF
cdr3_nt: TGTGCCAGCAGCGTACAATCCGGGATGGGGAACATTCAGTACTTC

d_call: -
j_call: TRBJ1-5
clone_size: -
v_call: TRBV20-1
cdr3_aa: CSAYRDRNQPQHF
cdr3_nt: TGCAGTGCTTACAGGGATCGCAATCAGCCCCAGCATTTT

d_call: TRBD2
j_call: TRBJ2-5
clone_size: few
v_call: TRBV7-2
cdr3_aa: CASSLGGPSTSGKETQYF
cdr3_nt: TGTGCCAGCAGCTTAGGGGGACCATCGACTAGCGGGAAGGAGACCCAGTACTTC

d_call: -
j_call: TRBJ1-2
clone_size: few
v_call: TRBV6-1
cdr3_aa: CASSEGRGLGGYTF
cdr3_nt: TGTGCCAGCAGTGAAGGACGAGGGCTTGGAGGCTACACCTTC

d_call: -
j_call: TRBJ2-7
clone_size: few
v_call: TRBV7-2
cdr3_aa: CASSQRREFAEQYF
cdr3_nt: TGTGCCAGCAGCCAGAGACGAGAATTCGCCGAGCAGTACTTC

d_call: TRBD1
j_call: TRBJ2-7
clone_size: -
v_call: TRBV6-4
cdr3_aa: CASSASQLLGTGGHEQYF
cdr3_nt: TGTGCCAGCAGTGCCAGCCAATTACTAGGGACAGGGGGACACGAGCAGTACTTC

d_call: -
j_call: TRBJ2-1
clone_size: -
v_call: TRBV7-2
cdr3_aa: CASSFEGRAGDNEQFF
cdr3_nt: TGTGCCAGCAGCTTCGAGGGACGAGCGGGTGACAATGAGCAGTTCTTC

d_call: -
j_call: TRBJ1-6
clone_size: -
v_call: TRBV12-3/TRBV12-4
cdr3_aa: CASSHRDRSSYNSPLHF
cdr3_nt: TGTGCCAGCAGCCACCGTGACAGGAGCTCCTATAATTCACCCCTCCACTTT

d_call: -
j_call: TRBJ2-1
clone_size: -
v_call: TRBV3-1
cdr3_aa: CASSLGLNSYNEQFF
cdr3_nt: TGTGCCAGCAGCCTTGGACTGAACTCCTACAATGAGCAGTTCTTC

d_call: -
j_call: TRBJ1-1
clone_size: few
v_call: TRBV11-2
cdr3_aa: CASTRGLVDTEAFF
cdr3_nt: TGTGCCAGCACCCGAGGTTTGGTGGACACTGAAGCTTTCTTT

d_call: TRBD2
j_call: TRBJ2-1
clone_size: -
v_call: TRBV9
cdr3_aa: CASSVVERGALNEQFF
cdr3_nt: TGTGCCAGCAGCGTAGTAGAGCGGGGGGCCCTGAATGAGCAGTTCTTC

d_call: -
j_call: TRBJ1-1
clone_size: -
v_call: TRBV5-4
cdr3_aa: CASSLGWGEGAEAFF
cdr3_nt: TGTGCTAGCAGCTTAGGATGGGGAGAGGGAGCTGAAGCTTTCTTT

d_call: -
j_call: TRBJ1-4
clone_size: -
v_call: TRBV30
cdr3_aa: CAWQTGPNEKLFF
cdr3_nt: TGTGCCTGGCAGACAGGACCTAATGAAAAACTGTTTTTT

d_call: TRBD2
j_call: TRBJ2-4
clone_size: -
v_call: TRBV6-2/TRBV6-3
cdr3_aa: CASSYQGTSGMGPKYF
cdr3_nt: TGTGCCAGCAGTTACCAAGGGACTAGCGGGATGGGTCCAAAGTACTTC